The sequence of this T cell receptor (beta chain) was determined in a study of neurological immune-mediated disorders (dated by TCRdb to between 2019 and 2020). Regarding the research as a whole: Peripheral blood TCR-beta repertoires from HTLV-I-associated myelopathy (HAM/TSP) patients, multiple sclerosis patients and healthy controls were compared by UMI-based sequencing. The cohort was made up of 68 subjects, consisting of some 14 HAM/TSP patients, 35 or so multiple sclerosis patients and about 20 healthy controls. The approximately 110 TCR-beta libraries included longitudinal samples, technical triplicates and paired sorted CD4+ and CD8+ T-cell subsets alongside PBMC samples. Study-wide findings and limitations: No identical CDR3 amino acid sequences were found to be shared among expanded clones across subjects, suggesting that TCR-beta repertoires were private in all groups. TCR clonal expansion was greatest in HAM/TSP patients and smallest in MS patients, who ranked below even healthy controls.

The healthy controls were volunteers from a blood bank in Maryland, USA. Unsorted PBMC libraries were generated from 2 million PBMCs stored in RNAlater at -80 °C until RNA extraction. PBMCs were separated from peripheral blood using Ficoll-Hypaque density gradient centrifugation and then cryopreserved in liquid nitrogen. cDNA synthesis used template-switch 5'RACE with a primer carrying a 10-nucleotide random unique molecular identifier tagging each TCR transcript. Each sequencing run produced over 160 million TCR-beta sequences covering 15-18 subjects. Total RNA was extracted with the RNeasy kit. The KAPA Real-time Library Amplification kit was used to amplify TCR-beta VDJ regions with primers targeting the TCR constant region and the 5'RACE anchor. A first PCR added sample indexes and Illumina adaptors, after which a second PCR increased the library yield. After purification with Ampure beads, the TCR product of roughly 650 bp was size-selected on a 2% E-gel SizeSelection system. Library quality was checked on a Bioanalyzer, concentration was measured with Qubit, and libraries were quantified with the Kapa Library Quantification kit before pooling. Paired-end 2 x 150 bp sequencing of the libraries was performed on an Illumina HiSeq 2500. To increase sequence diversity, about 23-32% phiX was spiked into each library pool. Regarding the original processing steps: Quality-filtered reads were processed with the UMI-based MiGEC pipeline, and over 85% of raw TCR sequences were removed by the MiGEC pipeline during error correction. VDJ genes were aligned to IMGT germline references, and each clonotype was defined by a unique CDR3 amino acid sequence together with V-J genes. VDJtools evaluated clonal expansion, Shannon diversity and CDR3 relatedness (CalcPairwiseDistances, ClusterSamples); CLCbio workbench built phylogenetic trees. Using coefficient-of-variation modelling across technical triplicates, the study counted a clone as expanded if it had at least 8 unique UMIs. TCRdb itself trimmed the public reads at Q25 with fastp, ran MiXCR and retained productive beta chains. CDR3 protein sequences are deduplicated, and each keeps its most common genes and DNA. In this record, the V and J calls reflect TCRdb's handling and not the investigators' own analysis. Across this sample there are 26,000 or so distinct CDR3 sequences, with less than 8.5% seen only once. About 8.3% of the sample rests with the top ten.

This clonotype was seen repeatedly, ten times or more. This clone's antigen is unknown. Within one base of it there is no much larger clone, and no base qualities were kept. The CDR3 starts with the cysteine, ends with the phenylalanine, and has 13 residues. Only the CDR3 DNA is retained, 39 bases long and in frame from the first base. V is clipped by 4 bases and J by 1 base, and the sequence between their germline boundaries is 7 bases long. From a lookup of the germline V gene, CDR1 and CDR2 are MNHEY and SVGEGT. The rearranged segments are TRBV6-2 or TRBV6-3 and TRBJ1-1, with the D gene uncertain. This receptor was identified in a woman between 45 and 65 years old in good health. Sequencing was done on a sample of PBMCs. The nucleotide sequence is given as TGTGCCAGCAGTTTACAAGAGAACACTGAAGCTTTCTTT. It translates as CASSLQENTEAFF.